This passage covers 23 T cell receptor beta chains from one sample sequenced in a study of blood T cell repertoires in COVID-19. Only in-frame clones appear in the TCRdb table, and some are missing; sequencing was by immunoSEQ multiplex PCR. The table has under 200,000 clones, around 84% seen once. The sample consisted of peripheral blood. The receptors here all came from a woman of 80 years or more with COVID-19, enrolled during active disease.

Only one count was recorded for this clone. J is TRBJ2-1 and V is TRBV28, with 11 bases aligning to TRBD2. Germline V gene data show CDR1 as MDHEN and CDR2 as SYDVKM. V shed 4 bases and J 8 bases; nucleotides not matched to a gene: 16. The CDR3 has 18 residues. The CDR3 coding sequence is TGTGCCAGCAGTTCCCCCCGCTTATCACTAGCGGGAGTTCATGAGCAGTTCTTC. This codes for CASSSPRLSLAGVHEQFF.

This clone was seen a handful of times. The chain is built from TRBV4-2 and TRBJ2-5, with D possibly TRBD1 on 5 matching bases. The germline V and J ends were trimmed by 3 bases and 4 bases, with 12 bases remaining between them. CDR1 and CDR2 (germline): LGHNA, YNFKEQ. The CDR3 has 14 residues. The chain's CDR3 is CASSHAGISETQYF. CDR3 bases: TGTGCCAGCAGCCACGCAGGGATTTCAGAGACCCAGTACTTC.

For the CDR3, the DNA is TGTGCCAGCAGTGTTACAGGGCTAGGAAGCAATCAGCCCCAGCATTTT. It translates to CASSVTGLGSNQPQHF. The chain uses TRBV6-1 and TRBJ1-5, with TRBD1 as a possible D gene (6 bases). Germline V CDR1 and CDR2: MNHNS, SASEGT. With 4 bases removed from V and 1 base from J, the gap between germline ends came to 14 bases. The CDR3 is made up of 16 amino acids.

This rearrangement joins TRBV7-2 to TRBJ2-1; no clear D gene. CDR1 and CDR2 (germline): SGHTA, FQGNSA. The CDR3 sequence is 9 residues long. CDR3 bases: TGTGCTTCCCCGAATGAGCAGTTCTTC. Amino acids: CASPNEQFF.

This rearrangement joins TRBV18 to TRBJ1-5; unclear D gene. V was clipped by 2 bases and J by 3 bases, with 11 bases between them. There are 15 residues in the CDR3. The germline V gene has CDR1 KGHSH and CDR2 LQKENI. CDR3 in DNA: TGTGCCAGCTCACCAACTCCACTCACCAATCAGCCCCAGCATTTT. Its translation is CASSPTPLTNQPQHF.

The CDR3 DNA sequence: TGTGCCAGCAGCTCACAGTTAAACATTCAGTACTTC. It translates to CASSSQLNIQYF. V gene TRBV7-2 combines with J gene TRBJ2-4; D is ambiguous. Trimming stripped 4 bases from V and 6 bases from J, with 7 bases between. This CDR3 is built from 12 residues. The V gene's germline CDR1 is SGHTA and CDR2 FQGNSA.

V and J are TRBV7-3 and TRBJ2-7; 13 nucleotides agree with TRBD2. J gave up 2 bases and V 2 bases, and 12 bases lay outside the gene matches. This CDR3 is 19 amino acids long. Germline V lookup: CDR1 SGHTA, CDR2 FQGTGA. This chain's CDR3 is CASSLADLGTSGTTYEQYF. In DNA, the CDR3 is TGTGCCAGCAGCTTAGCTGACCTCGGGACTAGCGGGACTACCTACGAGCAGTACTTC.

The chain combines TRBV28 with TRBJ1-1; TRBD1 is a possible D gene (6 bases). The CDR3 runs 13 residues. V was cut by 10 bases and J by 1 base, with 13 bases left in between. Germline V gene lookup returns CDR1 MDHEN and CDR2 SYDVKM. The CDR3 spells CAIDPGQNTEAFF. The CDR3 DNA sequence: TGTGCCATCGACCCGGGACAGAACACTGAAGCTTTCTTT.

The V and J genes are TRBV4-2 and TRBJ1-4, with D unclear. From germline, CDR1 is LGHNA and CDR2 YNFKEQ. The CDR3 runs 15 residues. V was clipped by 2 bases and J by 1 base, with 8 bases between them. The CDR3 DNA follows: TGTGCCAGCAGCCAAACAGCCGTAACTAATGAAAAACTGTTTTTT. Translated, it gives CASSQTAVTNEKLFF.

Written as DNA, the CDR3 is TGTGCCAGCAGTTACGCAGGATTTCAGCCCCAGCATTTT. It codes for CASSYAGFQPQHF. The chain joins TRBV6-2 or TRBV6-3 to TRBJ1-5; no clear D. The germline gives CDR1 MNHEY, CDR2 SVGEGT. V was cut by 2 bases and J by 6 bases, with 8 bases left in between. The CDR3 spans 13 residues.

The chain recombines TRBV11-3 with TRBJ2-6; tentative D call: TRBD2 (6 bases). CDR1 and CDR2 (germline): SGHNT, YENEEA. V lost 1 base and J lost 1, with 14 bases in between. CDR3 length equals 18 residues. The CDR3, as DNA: TGTGCCAGCAGCTTAGGAAATGGAGGGGAATCTGGGGCCAACGTCCTGACTTTC. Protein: CASSLGNGGESGANVLTF.

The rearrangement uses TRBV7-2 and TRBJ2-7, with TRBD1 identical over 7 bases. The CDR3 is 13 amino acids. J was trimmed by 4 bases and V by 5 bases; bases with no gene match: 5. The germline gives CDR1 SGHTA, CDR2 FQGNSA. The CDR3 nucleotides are TGTGCCAGCAGCCGACAGGGTTATTACGAGCAGTACTTC. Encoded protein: CASSRQGYYEQYF.

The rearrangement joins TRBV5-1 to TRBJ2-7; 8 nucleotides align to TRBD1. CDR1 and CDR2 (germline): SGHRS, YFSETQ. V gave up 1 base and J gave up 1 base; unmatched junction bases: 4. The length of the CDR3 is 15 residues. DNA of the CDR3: TGCGCCAGCAGCTTGATGACAGGGGATTCCTACGAGCAGTACTTC. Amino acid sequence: CASSLMTGDSYEQYF.

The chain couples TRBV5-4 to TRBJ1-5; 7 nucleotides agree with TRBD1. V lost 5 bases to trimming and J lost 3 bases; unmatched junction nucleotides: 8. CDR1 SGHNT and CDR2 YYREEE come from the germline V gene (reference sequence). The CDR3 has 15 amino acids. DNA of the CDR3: TGTGCCAGCAGTCGGCAGGGGGAGTTCAATCAGCCCCAGCATTTT. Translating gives CASSRQGEFNQPQHF. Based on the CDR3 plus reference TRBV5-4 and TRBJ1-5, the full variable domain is ETGVTQSPTHLIKTRGQQVTLRCSSQSGHNTVSWYQQALGQGPQFIFQYYREEENGRGNFPPRFSGLQFPNYSSELNVNALELDDSALYLCASSRQGEFNQPQHFGDGTRLSIL.

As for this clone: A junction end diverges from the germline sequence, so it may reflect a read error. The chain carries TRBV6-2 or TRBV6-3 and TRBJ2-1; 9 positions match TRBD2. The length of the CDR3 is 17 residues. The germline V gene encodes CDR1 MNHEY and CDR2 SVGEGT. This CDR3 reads CASSDSLAGPLRNEQFF. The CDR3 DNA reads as TGTGCCAGCAGTGACTCCCTAGCGGGACCCTTGCGCAATGAGCAGTTCTTC.

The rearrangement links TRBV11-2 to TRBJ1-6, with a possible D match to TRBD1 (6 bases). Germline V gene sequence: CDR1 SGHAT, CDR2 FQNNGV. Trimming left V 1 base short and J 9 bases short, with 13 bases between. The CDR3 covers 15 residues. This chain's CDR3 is CASSLVGAGVSPLHF. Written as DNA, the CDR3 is TGTGCCAGCAGCTTAGTAGGGGCAGGGGTTTCACCCCTCCACTTT.

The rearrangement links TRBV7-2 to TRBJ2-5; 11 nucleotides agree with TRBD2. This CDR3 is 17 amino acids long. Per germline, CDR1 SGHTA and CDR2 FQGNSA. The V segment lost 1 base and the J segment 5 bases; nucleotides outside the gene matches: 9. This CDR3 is CASSLVGSGRAGETQYF. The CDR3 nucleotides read TGTGCCAGCAGCTTAGTTGGTAGCGGGAGGGCCGGGGAGACCCAGTACTTC.

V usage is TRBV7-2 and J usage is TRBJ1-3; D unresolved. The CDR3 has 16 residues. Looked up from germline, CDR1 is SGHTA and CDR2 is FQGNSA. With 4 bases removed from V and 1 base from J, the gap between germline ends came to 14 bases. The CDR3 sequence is CASSSRETGSGNTIYF. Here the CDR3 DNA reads TGTGCCAGCAGCTCGAGGGAGACGGGGTCTGGAAACACCATATATTTT.

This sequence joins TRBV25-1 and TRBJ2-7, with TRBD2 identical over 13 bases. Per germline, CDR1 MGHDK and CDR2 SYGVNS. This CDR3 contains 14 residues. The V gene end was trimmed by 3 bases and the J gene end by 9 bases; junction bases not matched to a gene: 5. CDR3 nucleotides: TGTGCCAGCAGTGACGGACTAGCGGGAGCTGTGCAGTACTTC. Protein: CASSDGLAGAVQYF.

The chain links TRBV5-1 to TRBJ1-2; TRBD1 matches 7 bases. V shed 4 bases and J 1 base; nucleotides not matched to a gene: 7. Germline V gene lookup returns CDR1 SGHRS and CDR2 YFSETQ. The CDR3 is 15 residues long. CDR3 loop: CASSEPGQINYGYTF. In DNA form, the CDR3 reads TGCGCCAGCAGCGAGCCGGGACAGATTAACTATGGCTACACCTTC. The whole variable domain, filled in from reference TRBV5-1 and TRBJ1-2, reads KAGVTQTPRYLIKTRGQQVTLSCSPISGHRSVSWYQQTPGQGLQFLFEYFSETQRNKGNFPGRFSGRQFSNSRSEMNVSTLELGDSALYLCASSEPGQINYGYTFGSGTRLTVV.

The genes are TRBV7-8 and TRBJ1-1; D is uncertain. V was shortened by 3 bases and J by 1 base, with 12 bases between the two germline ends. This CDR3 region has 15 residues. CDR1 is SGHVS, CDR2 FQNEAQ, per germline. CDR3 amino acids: CASSFAPRSNTEAFF. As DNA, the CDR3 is TGTGCCAGCAGCTTCGCCCCCAGATCGAACACTGAAGCTTTCTTT.

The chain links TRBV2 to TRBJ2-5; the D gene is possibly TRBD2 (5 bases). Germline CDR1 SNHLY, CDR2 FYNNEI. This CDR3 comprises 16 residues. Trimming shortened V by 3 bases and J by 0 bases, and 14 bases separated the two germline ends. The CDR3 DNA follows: TGTGCCAGCAGTGATGGTGGTAGCGCTTACCAAGAGACCCAGTACTTC. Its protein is CASSDGGSAYQETQYF.

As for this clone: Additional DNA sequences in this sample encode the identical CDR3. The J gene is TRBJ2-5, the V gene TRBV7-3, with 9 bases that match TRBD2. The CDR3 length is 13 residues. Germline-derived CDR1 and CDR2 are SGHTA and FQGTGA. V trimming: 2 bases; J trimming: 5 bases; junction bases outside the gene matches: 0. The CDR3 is CASSLGLAETQYF. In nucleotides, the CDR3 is TGTGCCAGCAGCTTAGGACTAGCGGAGACCCAGTACTTC.